The sequence of this T cell receptor beta chain was determined in a study of T cell responses to AZD1222 COVID-19 vaccine. General study findings and limits: Clonal diversity was possibly underestimated, and the donors were mostly white British, with more females. Targeting of unmutated variant regions was reportedly seen in nearly half of spike-specific TCRs. Recipients of two AZD1222 doses showed rising Spike-specific TCR breadth and depth.

Trimming took 1 base from V and 2 from J, leaving 8 bases between them. The V gene's germline CDR1 is SGHDN and CDR2 FVKESK. This CDR3 has 14 residues. As concerns this clone: The antigen is unknown.

Data came from immunoSEQ multiplex PCR; TCRdb stores just in-frame clones and leaves some out. Of 100,000 or so clones listed, about nine tenths are singletons. The V and J genes are TRBV14 and TRBJ1-1; D is unclear. Sequences were derived from peripheral blood, sampled on day 0 of AZD1222 vaccination. This TCR was recovered from an adult in good health. The CDR3 here is CASSQVAGNTEAFF. CDR3 nucleotides: TGTGCCAGCAGCCAAGTTGCAGGAAACACTGAAGCTTTCTTT. Full variable domain (outside the CDR3, taken from reference TRBV14 and TRBJ1-1): EAGVTQFPSHSVIEKGQTVTLRCDPISGHDNLYWYRRVMGKEIKFLLHFVKESKQDESGMPNNRFLAERTGGTYSTLKVQPAELEDSGVYFCASSQVAGNTEAFFGQGTRLTVV.